These T cell receptor beta chains were read from a single sample in a study of blood T cell dynamics during melanoma immunotherapy. TCRdb keeps only in-frame clones here, not all; method: immunoSEQ multiplex PCR. The sample lists approximately 9,800 clones; around 83% were seen once. The source material was blood, sampled from a patient treated with checkpoint blockade. All receptors derive from a human donor with melanoma. The CDR3 runs from the conserved cysteine through the conserved F or W. A D gene is named only where the DNA matches it firmly. Size values are once, few and many counts, or a class for expanded clones, and some rows have none.

NA	TRBV7-3	TRBD2	TRBJ2-7	TGTGCCAGCAGCTTAAATAGCGGGGGACACTACGAGCAGTACTTC	CASSLNSGGHYEQYF
NA	TRBV5-1	NA	TRBJ2-7	TGCGCCAGCAGCTTGGTAGACGAGCAGTACTTC	CASSLVDEQYF
NA	TRBV12-5	TRBD2	TRBJ2-7	TGTGCTAGTGAGTTAGCGGGGAGCTACGAGCAGTACTTC	CASELAGSYEQYF
NA	TRBV4-2	NA	TRBJ1-1	TGTGCCAGCAGCCAGGCAGGGGTGGGCACTGAAGCTTTCTTT	CASSQAGVGTEAFF
NA	TRBV11-1	TRBD1	TRBJ1-6	TGTGCCAGCGGGACAGCTAATTCACCCCTCCACTTT	CASGTANSPLHF
NA	TRBV6-1	NA	TRBJ2-1	TGTGCCAGCAGTGAAGCGGACTGGTATAGCTCCTACAATGAGCAGTTCTTC	CASSEADWYSSYNEQFF
NA	TRBV14	TRBD1	TRBJ2-2	TGTGCCAGCAGCCAAGTCCAGGGGGACGGCGGGGAGCTGTTTTTT	CASSQVQGDGGELFF
NA	TRBV2	NA	TRBJ2-3	TGTGCCAGCAGCGCCACAGATACGCAGTATTTT	CASSATDTQYF
NA	TRBV11-2	NA	TRBJ2-7	TGTGCCAGCAGCTTCGAATACGAGCAGTACTTC	CASSFEYEQYF
NA	TRBV5-6	TRBD2	TRBJ2-3	TGTGCCAGCAGCGCCCTAGCGGACAGCACAGATACGCAGTATTTT	CASSALADSTDTQYF
NA	TRBV7-3	NA	TRBJ2-2	TGTGCCAGCAGCTCCCATCCGCCCCCGAACACCGGGGAGCTGTTTTTT	CASSSHPPPNTGELFF
NA	TRBV6-5	TRBD1	TRBJ2-7	TGTGCCAGCAGTAAGACACAGGGGGTCGAGCAGTACTTC	CASSKTQGVEQYF
NA	TRBV19	TRBD1	TRBJ1-4	TGTGCCAGTAGTTCGGGACAGGCTAATGAAAAACTGTTTTTT	CASSSGQANEKLFF
NA	TRBV5-5	NA	TRBJ1-2	TGTGCCAGCAGCTTGCGACGGAAAAAAGACATTCGTACTTCCGCCTATGGCTACACCTTC	CASSLRRKKDIRTSAYGYTF
NA	TRBV6-1	NA	TRBJ1-2	TGTGCCAGCAGTGAACCACCCAGGGCCCTATATGGCTACACCTTC	CASSEPPRALYGYTF
NA	TRBV2	NA	TRBJ1-2	TGTGCCAGCAGTGTTAAGAACTATGGCTACACCTTC	CASSVKNYGYTF
NA	TRBV29-1	TRBD1	TRBJ2-7	TGCAGCGTTGAACTCCGGGACAGCTCCTACGAGCAGTACTTC	CSVELRDSSYEQYF
NA	TRBV6-1	TRBD1	TRBJ1-5	TGTGCCAGCAGTAAAGGACAGGGATCGACGAATCAGCCCCAGCATTTT	CASSKGQGSTNQPQHF
NA	TRBV7-6	TRBD2	TRBJ2-1	TGTGCCAGCAGCTCCCCCTCTCGGACTAGCGGGAGAGCCGTAACGAGTGAGCAGTTCTTC	CASSSPSRTSGRAVTSEQFF
NA	TRBV2	NA	TRBJ2-7	TGTGCCAGCAGTGCAAATTACGAGCAGTACTTC	CASSANYEQYF
NA	TRBV27	NA	TRBJ2-4	TGTGCCAGGGAAAAACAAGGGGGAGCCAAAAACATTCAGTACTTC	CAREKQGGAKNIQYF
NA	TRBV11-2	NA	TRBJ1-3	TGTGCCAGCAGCTTAGAATTCTCTGGAATCACCATATATTTT	CASSLEFSGITIYF
NA	TRBV5-4	NA	TRBJ1-6	TGTGCCAGCAGCTCTAAGGATAATTCACCCCTCCACTTT	CASSSKDNSPLHF
NA	TRBV19	TRBD1	TRBJ2-3	TGTGCCAGTAGCTTTTCGCGAGTTAGAGCCGTGACAGGGGGCGCAGATACGCAGTATTTT	CASSFSRVRAVTGGADTQYF
few	TRBV7-9	NA	TRBJ1-1	TGTGCCAGCAGCCCCCCGGTCCGACATACGAACACTGAAGCTTTCTTT	CASSPPVRHTNTEAFF
once	TRBV14	NA	TRBJ1-1	TGTGCCAGCAGCCAGGGAAACATGGCCGGGGCTTTCTTT	CASSQGNMAGAFF
NA	TRBV5-1	NA	TRBJ2-5	TGCGCCAGCAGCTTGAAACTAGCTGTGGAGACCCAGTACTTC	CASSLKLAVETQYF
NA	TRBV9	NA	TRBJ1-6	TGTGCCAGCAGTAGGGGTAATTCACCCCTCCACTTT	CASSRGNSPLHF
NA	TRBV28	NA	TRBJ1-4	TGTGCCAGCAGACCGCCCTTAGAAAAACTGTTTTTT	CASRPPLEKLFF
NA	TRBV19	TRBD1	TRBJ2-3	TGTGCCAGTAGGGACAGGGGTGGGACAGATACGCAGTATTTT	CASRDRGGTDTQYF
NA	TRBV4-3	TRBD2	TRBJ2-3	TGCGCCAGCAGCCAAGCAGGGACTAGCGGAAACACAGATACGCAGTATTTT	CASSQAGTSGNTDTQYF
NA	TRBV4-3	TRBD1	TRBJ1-1	TGCGCCAGCAGCCAAGAACACCGGGCTCAGGGGGACACTGAAGCTTTCTTT	CASSQEHRAQGDTEAFF
NA	TRBV7-9	TRBD2	TRBJ2-2	TGTGCCAGCAGCTTAGATTCTAGCGGGGTCATGAGTCTCACCGGGGAGCTGTTTTTT	CASSLDSSGVMSLTGELFF